The 14 T cell receptor beta chains below all came from one sample that was sequenced in a study of OX40 agonist ivuxolimab in advanced cancers. Clones were read by immunoSEQ multiplex PCR, and TCRdb kept only the in-frame ones, dropping some. The sample lists 100,000 to 150,000 clones, approximately 94% occurring once. Sequences were derived from CD4+ or CD8+ T cells sorted from blood, sampled in a trial of the OX40 agonist ivuxolimab. The receptors derive from an adult with an advanced solid tumor such as melanoma, head and neck, liver or kidney cancer.

This rearrangement joins TRBV6-6 to TRBJ1-5; D not resolved. The ends were cut back, 7 bases at V and 1 base at J, with 5 bases in the middle. CDR3 length: 12 residues. Germline CDR1 MNHNY, CDR2 SVGAGI (reference sequence). The CDR3 loop is CASKDSNQPQHF. The CDR3 coding sequence is TGTGCCAGCAAGGACAGCAATCAGCCCCAGCATTTT.

Note on this clone: In the same sample, other DNA sequences code for this CDR3. J is TRBJ2-3 and V is TRBV13; D is ambiguous. The CDR3 is 12 amino acids. V shed 0 bases and J shed 4 bases, with 2 bases lying between them. CDR1 is PRHDT, CDR2 FYEKMQ, per germline (reference sequence). The DNA for the CDR3 is TGTGCCAGCAGCTTAGGGGCAGATACGCAGTATTTT. Encoded protein: CASSLGADTQYF.

This rearrangement joins TRBV2 to TRBJ1-5; possible D gene TRBD1, 5 bases. CDR1 and CDR2 from the germline V gene are SNHLY and FYNNEI. V dropped 7 bases and J dropped 3 bases, with 13 bases sitting between them. This CDR3 is built from 14 residues. The CDR3 nucleotides are TGTGCCAGCACTCGGGACGGCCTCAATCAGCCCCAGCATTTT. Amino acids: CASTRDGLNQPQHF.

The rearrangement links TRBV27 to TRBJ2-3, with D uncertain. V was pared by 8 bases and J by 2 bases, with 11 bases between. The V gene's germline CDR1 is MNHEY and CDR2 SMNVEV (reference sequence). The length of the CDR3 is 13 residues. The CDR3 sequence is CASSRALTDTQYF. The CDR3 DNA reads as TGTGCCAGCTCTCGGGCCCTCACAGATACGCAGTATTTT.

This chain uses TRBV18 with TRBJ2-7; 12 bases match TRBD1. In germline, CDR1 is KGHSH, CDR2 LQKENI. This CDR3 region has 17 residues. The J segment lost 6 bases and the V segment lost 4 bases, leaving 13 bases of the junction unmatched. CDR3 in amino acids: CASSRDRGLRGVGEQYF. The CDR3 region has the DNA TGTGCCAGCTCACGGGACAGGGGGCTGCGGGGAGTAGGCGAGCAGTACTTC.

The chain uses TRBV7-6 and TRBJ2-7; D is possibly TRBD1 (5 bases). This CDR3 region has 13 residues. The germline CDR1 and CDR2 sequences are SGHVS and FNYEAQ. Trimming left V 3 bases short and J 5 bases short, with 11 bases between. The DNA of the CDR3 is TGTGCCAGCAGCTTCAGGGAAGGGGACGAGCAGTACTTC. It codes for CASSFREGDEQYF.

V gene TRBV10-3 combines with J gene TRBJ1-1; possibly TRBD1 for D (6 bases). This CDR3 is built from 13 residues. V lost 11 bases to trimming and J lost 0 bases, with 13 bases between them. Germline V lookup: CDR1 ENHRY, CDR2 SYGVKD. CDR3 in DNA: TGTGCCCATACAACAGGGCTGAACACTGAAGCTTTCTTT. Translated: CAHTTGLNTEAFF.

The chain joins TRBV18 to TRBJ2-7, with D possibly being TRBD2 (5 bases). CDR1 KGHSH and CDR2 LQKENI come from the germline V gene. V dropped 2 bases and J dropped 2 bases, with 10 bases sitting between them. The CDR3 extends over 14 amino acids. The CDR3: CASSPNSGTYEQYF. DNA of the CDR3: TGTGCCAGCTCACCAAACTCCGGGACCTACGAGCAGTACTTC.

This clone was seen only once. This chain joins TRBV7-2 and TRBJ1-5; no reliable D call. Looked up from germline, CDR1 is SGHTA and CDR2 is FQGNSA. Deletions cut 2 bases from V and 5 bases from J, with 7 bases between. This CDR3 region has 13 residues. In nucleotides, the CDR3 is TGTGCCAGCAGCTTATCCGGCGATCAGCCCCAGCATTTT. It codes for CASSLSGDQPQHF.

The rearrangement uses TRBV20-1 and TRBJ2-7; D is undetermined. The V end lost 3 bases, the J end lost 4 bases, and 7 bases lay between the germline ends. The CDR3 extends over 11 amino acids. Germline V CDR1 and CDR2: DFQATT, SNEGSKA (reference sequence). CDR3 amino acids: CSASPKYEQYF. The CDR3 bases are TGCAGTGCTAGTCCCAAATACGAGCAGTACTTC.

The CDR3 spells CASSPALAGGQDTQYF. CDR3 in DNA: TGTGCCAGCAGCCCTGCACTAGCGGGGGGGCAAGATACGCAGTATTTT. The chain has TRBV21-1 and TRBJ2-3; the table's D call, TRBD2, was not checked against the DNA. TRBV21-1 is assigned pseudogene status. There are 16 residues in the CDR3.

This chain uses TRBV7-2 with TRBJ2-7; 10 bases map to TRBD2. Germline V CDR1 and CDR2: SGHTA, FQGNSA. V lost 4 bases to trimming and J lost 2 bases; unmatched junction nucleotides: 5. The CDR3 consists of 15 residues. The CDR3, as DNA: TGTGCCAGCAGCTCCGGAGCGGGAGGGACCTACGAGCAGTACTTC. Translation: CASSSGAGGTYEQYF.

The CDR3 region is CAISGQGAMDIQYF. DNA for the CDR3: TGTGCCATCAGTGGACAGGGAGCCATGGACATTCAGTACTTC. V and J are TRBV10-3 and TRBJ2-4, with 7 bases identical to TRBD1. Germline-derived CDR1 and CDR2 are ENHRY and SYGVKD. J lost 8 bases, V lost 4 bases, and 8 bases had no gene match. The CDR3 has 14 amino acids.

The chain uses TRBV25-1 and TRBJ2-7; D perhaps matches TRBD1 (6 bases). Germline CDR1 reads MGHDK; CDR2 reads SYGVNS. V was shortened by 4 bases and J by 0 bases, with 10 bases between the two germline ends. CDR3 size: 14 residues. Here the CDR3 DNA reads TGTGCCAGCAGTGGATGGACAGCCTCCTACGAGCAGTACTTC. This codes for CASSGWTASYEQYF.